This paragraph reports one T cell receptor beta chain. Compared with the rest of its sample, this clone is medium-sized (0.01 to 0.1%). The clone's antigen remains unknown. No quality values exist for individual bases; no much larger clone is one base distant. In total, fewer than 750 healthy bone marrow donors made up the cohort. At the time of sampling, all cohort members were nominally healthy, though unrecorded immune exposures were likely present. The donor was CMV seropositive and belonged to the group of 250 to 300 seropositive cohort members. A peripheral blood sample was collected from each donor, and TCR beta sequencing was performed on peripheral blood mononuclear cells. Genomic DNA was extracted from the blood cell samples with the Qiagen DNeasy Blood Extraction Kit. This sample stems from a study of cytomegalovirus exposure and HLA in healthy donors listed by TCRdb under 2017. A note on the overall study: An earlier analysis of under 600 of the donors reported more than 250 Gb of sequence data and roughly 110 million unique TCR beta sequences from about 180 million T cells. Approximately 300 gigabases of sequencing data and roughly 81 million unique TCR sequences made up an early release that covered 500 to 650 HLA-typed donors. Of the roughly 430 genotyped donors, around 81% fell in the genetic ancestry cluster associated with self-reported Caucasian donors. The aim of the study was to test whether cataloging public T cell receptors could identify signatures of past pathogen exposure. The T cell repertoires of around 670 subjects were profiled by immunosequencing and related to cytomegalovirus serostatus. A separate validation cohort of 100 to 150 different subjects was used in addition to the roughly 670-subject first cohort. The study combined high-throughput TCR immunosequencing, statistical association of individual TCRs with disease status, and machine learning to predict cytomegalovirus infection status. A later analysis re-examined previously published TCR beta repertoires from more than 550 donors and added high-resolution HLA genotyping to investigate patterns of TCR occurrence. In the later analysis, no new phenotypic data were used to find candidate immune exposures; instead, reliance was placed on TCR beta sequences and their occurrence across donors. An earlier analysis of approximately 500 of the donors applied high-throughput TCR beta sequencing to assess whether each TCR beta V gene segment acted as functional or pseudogenic. Donor age, sex, ethnicity and CMV serostatus were compiled alongside the repertoire data. Genome-wide SNP genotypes for about 65% of the 666 donors were used in a later genetic analysis, which treated that subset as a discovery cohort. All discovery cohort repertoires had been generated on a single sequencing platform. HLA typing included class I and class II loci at four-digit resolution. Typing coverage varied by locus: roughly 629-630 donors for A, B, C, DRB1 and DQB1; about 520 for DQA1; about 570 for DPA1; around 450 for DPB1. Roughly 5 DR-DQ haplotypes were handled as single units for association and clustering, since linkage in the cohort was strong. Among about 400 genotyped donors of the cohort, an average of approximately 240,000 unique TCR beta nucleotide sequences was sequenced per donor, of which about 19% were non-productive. Paper-wide results and their limitations: A further reported finding was that TCR beta sequences accurately predicted the HLA-A and HLA-B alleles for most subjects in the first cohort. For the cohort, immune exposure information was limited to CMV serostatus. While some public TCRs were present in many individuals, most TCR sequences turned up only very rarely across donors. In vitro tests confirmed that a few of the cytomegalovirus-associated TCR beta chains recognize cytomegalovirus antigens. It was suggested by the authors that the approach could potentially be generalized to other disease states and immunological phenotypes. Strong co-occurrence of HLA alleles, especially DR and DQ, made assigning TCR associations to individual alleles difficult. A later analysis found that most CMV-associated TCR beta chains appeared HLA-restricted, with HLA associations seemingly driven largely by CMV exposure. Roughly uniform sequencing depth across donors was assumed in presence/absence analyses, although this assumption may not hold. According to a later genetic analysis, donors in an Asian-associated ancestry cluster had fewer N-insertions in productive TCRs than the roughly 670-donor mean. In an earlier analysis of over 550 of the donors, most TCR beta V segments were observed in productive rearrangements about 87% or about 30% of the time, broadly matching IMGT annotations. A group of highly shared sequence variants was considered likely to be a technical artifact of the sequencing pipeline. A total of 164 TCR beta chains were listed by the study as associated with cytomegalovirus. In a later analysis, TCR association rates were found to vary across HLA loci, with the most associated TCRs seen for DRB1 alleles and the fewest for HLA-C alleles. Because the 87-base-pair reads could not distinguish some IMGT-functional V segments, including TRBV6-2 and TRBV6-3, those segments were excluded. Because HLA typing was missing for some donors at each locus, association tests included only the typed subset. A later analysis found that HLA-associated TCR beta chains were more clonally expanded and had lower generation probabilities than equally common non-associated chains. In this cohort, only TCR beta chains were sequenced, and detectable features were limited by the absence of alpha or paired-chain data. Cytomegalovirus status was reported to be diagnosed by the classifier with high specificity and sensitivity in both the original and validation cohorts. A later analysis reported that several top co-occurrence clusters appeared linked to parvovirus B19, influenza, CMV and Epstein-Barr virus. Linkage disequilibrium might explain the correlated functional status among segregating V segments, but an unknown experimental factor could not be excluded. A later analysis associated 15,000 to 20,000 TCR beta sequences with specific HLA alleles at a false discovery rate of 0.05. V-gene and J-gene trimming of TCR beta chains was associated with a missense DCLRE1C variant in a later genetic analysis, and the association was replicated in an independent cohort. Seventeen rarely observed V segments, including chromosome 9 orphons, were excluded from the earlier analysis of several hundred of the donors because counts were too low.

Unmatched junction bases come to 6, with V trimmed by 5 bases and J by 3 bases. The CDR3 runs 14 amino acids, cysteine and phenylalanine included. The kept DNA is CDR3 alone, 42 bases in frame from the first base. From the germline V gene, CDR1 is MDHEN and CDR2 is SYDVKM. Library method: the immunoSEQ multiplex PCR assay. The multiplex PCR relied on a mix of 60 forward primers for TCR Vbeta segments and 13 reverse primers for TCR Jbeta segments. The CDR3 region of rearranged TCR beta genes was amplified from genomic DNA with a multiplex PCR assay. On the Illumina HiSeq System, the amplified TCR beta libraries were sequenced as 87-base-pair reads. Per the original workflow: A later analysis counted tens of millions of unique TCR beta chains across the 666 repertoires, and around 9.9 million of these chains were shared by at least two donors. A nearest-neighbor algorithm error-corrected the raw reads and collapsed the reads into unique sequences, merging closely related sequences to remove PCR and sequencing errors. Alignment of CDR3 sequences to IMGT reference sequences was used to assign V, D and J gene segments. For a sequence to be retained, at least a six-nucleotide match to both a V gene segment and a J gene segment was required. Rearrangements were called productive when the CDR3 lacked stop codons and stayed in frame with V and J; all others were non-productive. Following IMGT convention, CDR3 was defined as the stretch from the second conserved V-encoded cysteine up to the conserved J-encoded phenylalanine. Sequences without an unambiguous match to a single V gene segment were excluded from the earlier analysis of almost 600 of the donors. In an earlier analysis of about 590 of the donors, a V segment was called functional when productive rearrangements were above 56.7%, and segregating when the standard deviation between donors exceeded 5%. A statistical classification framework was built for diagnosing cytomegalovirus status from the catalog of TCR beta chain sequences. In a later analysis, TCR nucleotide sequences were compared against IMGT/GENE-DB human TR gene sequences so that V and J genes could be assigned. The TCRdist pipeline was used in a later analysis to assign CDR3 sequences and most-parsimonious VDJ recombination scenarios. In a later analysis, each TCR beta chain was defined by its CDR3 amino acid sequence together with its V-gene family, and reads without a unique V-gene family were excluded. In a later analysis, 450 to 600 highly shared, low-generation-probability nucleotide sequences were removed to address suspected cross-contamination and a sequencing artifact. A later analysis calculated a clonal expansion index for each public chain from normalized within-repertoire ranks of inferred template counts. A later analysis computed generation probabilities with a VDJ recombination model fitted to out-of-frame rearrangements, and checked the results against IGoR. In a later analysis, hypergeometric tests were used to score TCR-TCR, TCR-HLA and TCR-CMV co-occurrence, with a repertoire-size bias correction applied to TCR pairs. A later analysis estimated false discovery rates by permuting HLA or CMV assignments 20 times. A later analysis grouped co-occurring TCRs with DBSCAN, adding TCRdist sequence similarity when clustering within HLA-allele-positive subsets. Repertoires with fewer than 30,000 or more than 120,000 public chains were left out of co-occurrence clustering, as were four to six repertoires with anomalous nucleotide sharing. TCRdb retrieved this table from immuneACCESS and kept in-frame rearrangements only. Not all clones are present; in checked studies, unresolved V genes account for under half, and no reason is known for the remainder. V, J and clone size were drawn from that table, and D and trimming were deduced from the DNA. The sample yields 60,000 to 90,000 clones; 55% to 80% were counted once. 6% to 9.5% of the sample is in the top ten clones.

Input material: PBMCs. The clonotype comes from a man in his forties in good health and CMV-seropositive. The V and J segments used are TRBV28 and TRBJ2-7, with 8 middle bases fitting TRBD1. The DNA sequence is as follows: TGTGCCAGCAGTCGGGGACAGGCTCGCTACGAGCAGTACTTC. Its protein is CASSRGQARYEQYF.